The entry that follows covers one T cell receptor (beta chain) sequence. The data were obtained in a study of regulatory dendritic cells for organ transplantation. TCRdb's table, derived via immunoSEQ multiplex PCR, lists solely in-frame clones and lacks some. The sample has approximately 28,000 clones, under 90% seen once. The sequencing input was naive CD8+ T cells from blood. Subset in this sample: CD45RA+ naive T cells. The sequence came from a human donor in good health.

CDR3 in amino acids: CASSDGTGHEQYF. As DNA, the CDR3 is TGTGCCAGCAGTGACGGGACAGGTCACGAGCAGTACTTC. The chain links TRBV6-5 to TRBJ2-7; 8 bases align to TRBD1. Germline CDR1 MNHEY, CDR2 SVGAGI. J was trimmed by 5 bases and V by 5 bases; bases with no gene match: 5. CDR3 length: 13 residues.